This T cell receptor (beta chain) originates from a study of T-cell reconstitution after alpha-beta-depleted transplantation in children (dated by TCRdb to 2015 to 2016). Background on the whole study: Using TCR repertoire profiling, the study followed T-cell immune reconstitution in a quantitative way in children after TCRalphabeta/CD19-depleted allogeneic hematopoietic cell transplantation.

The paper's findings and limits, for the study overall: Apparently early alphabetaT-cell count recovery about two months after transplant reportedly relied on only several hundred rapidly expanded clones derived from non-depleted graft cells. In some patients, the high TCRbeta diversity seen at day 60 was put down to recipient T cells and intrathymic progenitors that had survived conditioning. The frequencies of hyperexpanded clones fell over the following months, and after one year, T-cell counts and TCRbeta diversity were mostly attributed to newly produced T cells.

This clonotype was found many times. Its antigen is unknown. No base quality values were provided; no much bigger clone lies one nucleotide off. Receptor amplification or capture employed PCR. The sequencer listed for this sample is Illumina HiSeq 2500. Molecular barcoding was employed in the preparation of TCR libraries, with unique molecular identifiers being used to normalize TCRbeta repertoire quantification. Using fastp trimming at Q25 and MiXCR clonotype assembly, TCRdb reanalyzed the public sequencing data and kept in-frame beta chains. Rows are combined by CDR3 protein, so each entry shows the most common genes and DNA. The sample table contains about 98,000 distinct CDR3 sequences; only one count was recorded for roughly 7.1% of them. Roughly 15% of the sample goes to the ten largest clones. The sample's treatment or condition, from its label and the paper: allogeneic hematopoietic cell transplantation with graft depleted of TCRalphabeta T cells and CD19 B cells. Transplant recipients were children who received TCRalphabeta/CD19-depleted allogeneic hematopoietic cell grafts.

This TCR came from a boy aged 2 to 10 with acute lymphoblastic leukemia, due to receive a stem cell transplant. The sample was PBMCs, taken before TCRalphabeta/CD19-depleted stem cell transplant.

CDR3 sequence: CSASGDGETQYF. The DNA sequence is given as TGCAGTGCTAGTGGGGACGGGGAAACGCAGTATTTT. The rearrangement joined TRBV20-1 to TRBJ2-3; the D region is possibly TRBD1 or TRBD2, each matching across 5 bases. Taken from the germline V gene (reference sequence), the CDR1 and CDR2 loops are DFQATT and SNEGSKA. The CDR3 holds 12 amino acids from the cysteine to the phenylalanine. Only CDR3 DNA is held: 36 bases, read in frame from base 1. The junction carries 13 bases between V and J, which are trimmed by 3 bases and 9 bases respectively.